The clone carrying this TCR beta chain was recorded once. Its antigen is still unknown. These data come from a study of T cell repertoires in cytomegalovirus infection. TCRdb reanalysed the reads using MiXCR and keeps one entry per CDR3 protein. The repertoire holds over 120,000 distinct CDR3 sequences, with roughly 32% as singletons. Germline-derived CDR1 and CDR2 are SQVTM and ANQGSEA. The V segment lost 6 bases and the J segment 0 bases; nucleotides outside the gene matches: 3. The CDR3 has 13 residues. This chain connects TRBV29-1 to TRBJ2-7; 9 bases are shared with TRBD1. This clonotype was sampled from a human donor in good health (CMV status not recorded). Some clones in this sample may be carry-over from other donors' samples. This specimen consisted of CD8+ T cells from cultured PBMCs, obtained from culture after CMV antigen stimulation. CDR3 residues: CSVGTGSSYEQYF. CDR3 bases: TGCAGCGTCGGGACAGGGAGCTCCTACGAGCAGTACTTC.